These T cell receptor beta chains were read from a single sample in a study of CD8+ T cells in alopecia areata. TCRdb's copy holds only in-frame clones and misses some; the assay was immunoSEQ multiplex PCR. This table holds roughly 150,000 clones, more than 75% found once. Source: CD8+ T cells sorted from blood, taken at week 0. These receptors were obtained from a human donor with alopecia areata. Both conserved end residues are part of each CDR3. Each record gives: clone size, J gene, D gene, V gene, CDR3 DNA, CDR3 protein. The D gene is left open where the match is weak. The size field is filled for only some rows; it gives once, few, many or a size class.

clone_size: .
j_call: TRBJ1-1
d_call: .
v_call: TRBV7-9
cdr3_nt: TGTGCCAGCAGCTTCCCGGGACCAAGGACTGAAGCTTTCTTT
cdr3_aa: CASSFPGPRTEAFF

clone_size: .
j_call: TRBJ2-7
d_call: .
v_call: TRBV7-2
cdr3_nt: TGTGCCAGCAGCGCCGGAGTGCTAACCTACGAGCAGTACTTC
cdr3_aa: CASSAGVLTYEQYF

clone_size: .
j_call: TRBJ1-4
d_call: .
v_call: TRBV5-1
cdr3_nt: TGCGCCAGCAGCAAACTTCCGGGACAATCAACTAATGAAAAACTGTTTTTT
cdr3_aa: CASSKLPGQSTNEKLFF

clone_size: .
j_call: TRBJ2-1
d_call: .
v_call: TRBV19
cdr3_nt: TGTGCCAGTAGTATAGTGCCAGGCTCCTACAATGAGCAGTTCTTC
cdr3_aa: CASSIVPGSYNEQFF

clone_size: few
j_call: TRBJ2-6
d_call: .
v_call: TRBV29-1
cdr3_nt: TGCAGCGTTGAAGATCGGCAGGGTTGGGTGGGGGGCTCTGGGGCCAACGTCCTGACTTTC
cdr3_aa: CSVEDRQGWVGGSGANVLTF

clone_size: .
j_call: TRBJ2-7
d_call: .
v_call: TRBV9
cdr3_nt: TGTGCCAGCAGCGTAGGATCGGTCTTTTATGGGCAGTACTTC
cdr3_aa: CASSVGSVFYGQYF

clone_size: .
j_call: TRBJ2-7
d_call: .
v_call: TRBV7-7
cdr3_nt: TGTGCCAGCAGCTTAGTAACAGGAGACGAGCAGTACTTC
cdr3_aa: CASSLVTGDEQYF

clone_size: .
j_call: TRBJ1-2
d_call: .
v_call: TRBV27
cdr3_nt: TGTGCCAGCAGTTCCCAGGTGACGGGTGGCTACACCTTC
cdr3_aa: CASSSQVTGGYTF

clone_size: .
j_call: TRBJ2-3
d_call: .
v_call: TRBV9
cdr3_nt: TGTGCCAGCAGCGTCGGGCTGATAGATACGCAGTATTTT
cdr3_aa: CASSVGLIDTQYF

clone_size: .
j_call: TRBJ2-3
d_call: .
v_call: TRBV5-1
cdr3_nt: TGCGCCAGCAGCTTGGCCGGGACTCCAACAGATACGCAGTATTTT
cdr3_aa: CASSLAGTPTDTQYF

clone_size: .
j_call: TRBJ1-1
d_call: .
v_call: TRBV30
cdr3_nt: TGTGCCTGGAGTGTATGGATGAACACTGAAGCTTTCTTT
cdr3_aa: CAWSVWMNTEAFF

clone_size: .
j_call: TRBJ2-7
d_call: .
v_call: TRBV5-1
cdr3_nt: TGCGCCAGCAGCTTAGGCTCCGAGGTCAACGAGCAGTACTTC
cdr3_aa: CASSLGSEVNEQYF

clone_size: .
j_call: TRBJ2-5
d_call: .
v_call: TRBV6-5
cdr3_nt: TGTGCCAGCCTAGGGGGATTACGGGAGACCCAGTACTTC
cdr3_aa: CASLGGLRETQYF

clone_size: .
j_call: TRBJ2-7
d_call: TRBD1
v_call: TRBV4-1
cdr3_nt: TGCGCCAGCAGCCAAGATTCCGGGACAGGGACCTACGAGCAGTACTTC
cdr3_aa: CASSQDSGTGTYEQYF

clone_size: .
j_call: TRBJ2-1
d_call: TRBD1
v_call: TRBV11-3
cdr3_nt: TGTGCCAGCAGCTCCCCCTCCGACCCGGGACAGGGATCCTACAATGAGCAGTTCTTC
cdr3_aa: CASSSPSDPGQGSYNEQFF

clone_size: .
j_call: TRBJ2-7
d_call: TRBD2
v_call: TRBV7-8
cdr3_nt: TGTGCCAGCAGCTTAAACCCAGCGGGAGAGTACGAGCAGTACTTC
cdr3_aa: CASSLNPAGEYEQYF

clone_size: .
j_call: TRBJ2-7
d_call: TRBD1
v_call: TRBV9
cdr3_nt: TGTGCCAGCAGCCCTTTAGGGACAGGGTTCGAGCAGTACTTC
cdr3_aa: CASSPLGTGFEQYF

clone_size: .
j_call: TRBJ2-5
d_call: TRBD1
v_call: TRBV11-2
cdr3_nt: TGTGCCAGCAGCCAGACAGGGCTCCAAGAGACCCAGTACTTC
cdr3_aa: CASSQTGLQETQYF

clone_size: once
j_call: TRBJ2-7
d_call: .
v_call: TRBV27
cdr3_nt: TGTGCCAGCAGTTTGTCCCCCGCCGGGAACGAGCAGTACTTC
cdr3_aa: CASSLSPAGNEQYF

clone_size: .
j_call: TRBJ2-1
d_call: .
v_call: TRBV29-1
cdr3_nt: TGCAGCGTTGAAGGGGACTTTACCGGGTACAATGAGCAGTTCTTC
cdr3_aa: CSVEGDFTGYNEQFF

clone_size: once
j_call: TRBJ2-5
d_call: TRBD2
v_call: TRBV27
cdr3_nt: TGTGCCAGCAGACCTTGGGGAGGGGTCGGCCAAGAGACCCAGTACTTC
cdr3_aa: CASRPWGGVGQETQYF

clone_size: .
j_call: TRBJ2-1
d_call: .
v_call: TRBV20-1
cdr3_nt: TGCAGTGCCGAATGGGGCTATGAGCAGTTCTTC
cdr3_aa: CSAEWGYEQFF

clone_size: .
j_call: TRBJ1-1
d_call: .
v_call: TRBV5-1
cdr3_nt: TGCGCCAGCAGGAGGGACGGAGGAATGAACACTGAAGCTTTCTTT
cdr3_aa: CASRRDGGMNTEAFF

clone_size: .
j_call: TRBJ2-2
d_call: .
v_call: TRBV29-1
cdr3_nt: TGCAGCGTTGATGCGCAGAACACCGGGGAGCTGTTTTTT
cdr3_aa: CSVDAQNTGELFF

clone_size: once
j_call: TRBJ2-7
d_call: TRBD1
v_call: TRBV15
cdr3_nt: TGTGCCACCAGCTACGAGGGACAGGGGATCTACGAGCAGTACTTC
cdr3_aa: CATSYEGQGIYEQYF

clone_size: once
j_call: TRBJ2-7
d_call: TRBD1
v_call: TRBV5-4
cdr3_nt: TGTGCCAGCAGCTTCTCCGGGACAGGGGCCTACGAGCAGTACTTC
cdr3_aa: CASSFSGTGAYEQYF

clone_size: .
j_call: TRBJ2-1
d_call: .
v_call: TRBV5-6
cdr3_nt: TGTGCCAGCAGCTCCTCGGGGTCACGCTCCTACAATGAGCAGTTCTTC
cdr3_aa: CASSSSGSRSYNEQFF

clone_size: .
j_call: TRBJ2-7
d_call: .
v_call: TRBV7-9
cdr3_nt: TGTGCCAGCACCCCTCCCTCGGGTGAGGGAAGCTACGAGCAGTACTTC
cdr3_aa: CASTPPSGEGSYEQYF

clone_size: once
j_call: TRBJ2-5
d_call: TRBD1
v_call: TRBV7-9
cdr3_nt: TGTGCCAGCAGCATAGAAACGACAGGGGACGGGGAGACCCAGTACTTC
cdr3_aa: CASSIETTGDGETQYF

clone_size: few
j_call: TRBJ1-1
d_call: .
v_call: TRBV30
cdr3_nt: TGTGCCTGGAGTGTAGGCGGGGTATCCACTGAAGCTTTCTTT
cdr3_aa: CAWSVGGVSTEAFF

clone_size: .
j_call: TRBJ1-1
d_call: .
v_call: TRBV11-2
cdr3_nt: TGTGCCAGCAGCTTATATCACCGGAACACTGAAGCTTTCTTT
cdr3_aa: CASSLYHRNTEAFF

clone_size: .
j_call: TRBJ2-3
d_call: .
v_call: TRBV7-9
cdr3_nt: TGTGCCAGCAGCTTAGCTAGCACAGATACGCAGTATTTT
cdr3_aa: CASSLASTDTQYF

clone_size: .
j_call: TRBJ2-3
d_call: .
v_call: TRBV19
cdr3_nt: TGTGCCAGTAAGGACTCCCGCACAGATACGCAGTATTTT
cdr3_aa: CASKDSRTDTQYF

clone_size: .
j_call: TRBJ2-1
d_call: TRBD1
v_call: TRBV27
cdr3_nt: TGTGCCAGCAGTCCCAGGGGGGACAGGGGTAAGGATGAGCAGTTCTTC
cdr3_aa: CASSPRGDRGKDEQFF

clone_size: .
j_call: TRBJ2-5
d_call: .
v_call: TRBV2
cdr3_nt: TGTGCCAGCAGTGGGGACTCTATTGTGGGGGAGCAGTACTTC
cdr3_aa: CASSGDSIVGEQYF

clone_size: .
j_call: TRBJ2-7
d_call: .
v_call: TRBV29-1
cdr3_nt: TGCAGCGCTGGTCGGGACACCCCCTACGAGCAGTACTTC
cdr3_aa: CSAGRDTPYEQYF

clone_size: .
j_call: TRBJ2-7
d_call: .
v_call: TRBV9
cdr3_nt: TGTGCCAGCAGCGTAGAGGAGGCCTCAGCAGCCTACGAGCAGTACTTC
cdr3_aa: CASSVEEASAAYEQYF

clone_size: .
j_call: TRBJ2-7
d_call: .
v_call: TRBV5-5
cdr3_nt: TGTGCCAGCAGCCTAACCTACGAGCAGTACTTC
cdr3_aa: CASSLTYEQYF

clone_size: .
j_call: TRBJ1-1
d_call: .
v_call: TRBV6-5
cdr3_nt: TGTGCCAGCAACCACCACGCCGATGAAGCTTTCTTT
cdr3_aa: CASNHHADEAFF

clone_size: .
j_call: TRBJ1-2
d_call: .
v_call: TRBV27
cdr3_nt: TGTGCCAGCAGTTCCCAATTGGACAGCCTCTATGGCTACACCTTC
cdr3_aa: CASSSQLDSLYGYTF

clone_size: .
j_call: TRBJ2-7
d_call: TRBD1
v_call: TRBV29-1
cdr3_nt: TGCAGCGTTCCAACCGGACAGGGAGGATACGAGCAGTACTTC
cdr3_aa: CSVPTGQGGYEQYF

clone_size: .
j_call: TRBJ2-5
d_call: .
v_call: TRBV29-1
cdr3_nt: TGCAGCGTTGAAGACAAGGGAGATCAAGAGACCCAGTACTTC
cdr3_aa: CSVEDKGDQETQYF

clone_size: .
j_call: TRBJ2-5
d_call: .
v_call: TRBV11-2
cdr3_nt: TGTGCCAGCAGCTTGGCTGGGGAGACCCAGTACTTC
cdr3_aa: CASSLAGETQYF

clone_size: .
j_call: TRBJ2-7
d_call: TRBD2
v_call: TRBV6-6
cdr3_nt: TGTGCCAGCACCCTAGGCCCCCCAGCGGGAAGGTACGAGCAGTACTTC
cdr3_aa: CASTLGPPAGRYEQYF